This is a list of T cell receptor beta chains from one sample in a study of response to subunit inactivated influenza vaccine. Using its own MiXCR run on the RT-PCR reads, TCRdb lists one record per CDR3 protein. This sample yields roughly 620,000 distinct CDR3 sequences, of which about 10% are seen a single time; roughly 9.6% belongs to the top ten. These data were likewise used in another study, on T cells expressing NK-cell markers.

Specimen: PBMCs from blood, collected on the day of vaccination. These receptors were taken from a man aged 45-65 years who received an inactivated influenza vaccine. The CDR3 runs from the conserved cysteine through the conserved F or W. The order of the fields is J gene, D gene, V gene, clone size, CDR3 protein, CDR3 DNA. A D gene is named only where the DNA matches it firmly. Size values are once, few and many counts, or a class for expanded clones, and some rows have none.

>TRBJ2-7|TRBD1|TRBV7-9|many
CASSPPTGPEQYF
TGTGCCAGCAGCCCCCCGACAGGGCCCGAGCAGTACTTC
>TRBJ2-3|NA|TRBV12-3/TRBV12-4|few
CASRVEDTQYF
TGTGCCAGCAGGGTAGAAGATACGCAGTATTTT
>TRBJ2-1|TRBD1|TRBV18|few
CASSPGQIPNEQFF
TGTGCCAGCTCTCCGGGACAGATTCCCAATGAGCAGTTCTTC
>TRBJ2-2|NA|TRBV2|NA
CASKEASNTGELFF
TGTGCCAGCAAGGAGGCCTCGAACACCGGGGAGCTGTTTTTT
>TRBJ2-2|NA|TRBV20-1|NA
CSASKSTNTGELFF
TGCAGTGCTAGTAAGAGTACGAACACCGGGGAGCTGTTTTTT
>TRBJ2-1|TRBD2|TRBV11-2|NA
CASSLVSQRGNNEQFF
TGTGCCAGCAGCTTAGTCTCCCAGCGGGGCAACAATGAGCAGTTCTTC
>TRBJ2-3|NA|TRBV30|few
CAWSTGSRMDTQYF
TGTGCCTGGAGTACGGGATCCCGAATGGATACGCAGTATTTT
>TRBJ2-1|NA|TRBV27|many
CASSLWVGNEQFF
TGTGCCAGCAGTTTATGGGTAGGCAATGAGCAGTTCTTC
>TRBJ1-5|NA|TRBV7-2|NA
CASSLVDGRPQHF
TGTGCCAGCAGCTTAGTAGACGGTAGGCCCCAGCATTTT
>TRBJ2-7|TRBD2|TRBV11-2|NA
CASSLDGFLAGTRSYEQYF
TGTGCCAGCAGCTTAGATGGGTTCCTAGCGGGGACCCGCTCCTACGAGCAGTACTTC
>TRBJ1-5|TRBD1|TRBV7-9|NA
CASSKTGDGQPQHF
TGTGCCAGCAGCAAAACAGGGGACGGTCAGCCCCAGCATTTT
>TRBJ1-2|TRBD1|TRBV19|few
CASSTGGHYYGYTF
TGTGCCAGTAGTACAGGGGGCCACTACTATGGCTACACCTTC
>TRBJ2-5|TRBD1|TRBV28|few
CASSSSRGKRETQYF
TGTGCCAGCAGCTCCAGCAGGGGGAAACGAGAGACCCAGTACTTC
>TRBJ2-5|TRBD2|TRBV6-2/TRBV6-3|NA
CASLGTSEETQYF
TGTGCCAGCCTCGGGACTAGCGAAGAGACCCAGTACTTC
>TRBJ2-7|TRBD2|TRBV7-9|NA
CASSQPGLAYEQYF
TGTGCCAGCAGCCAACCGGGACTAGCGTACGAGCAGTACTTC
>TRBJ2-3|TRBD2|TRBV5-1|few
CASNLAGVKDTQYF
TGCGCCAGCAATCTAGCGGGAGTGAAAGATACGCAGTATTTT
>TRBJ2-7|TRBD1|TRBV5-6|NA
CASSGKTGSSYEQYF
TGTGCCAGCAGCGGCAAGACAGGGTCCTCCTACGAGCAGTACTTC
>TRBJ1-2|NA|TRBV4-3|many
CASSNPGGYGYTF
TGCGCCAGCAGCAACCCCGGGGGATATGGCTACACCTTC
>TRBJ1-2|NA|TRBV6-1|many
CASSGRDGYGYTF
TGTGCCAGCAGTGGCAGGGACGGGTATGGCTACACCTTC
>TRBJ1-1|NA|TRBV7-9|few
CASSLTPNTEAFF
TGTGCCAGCAGCTTAACCCCGAACACTGAAGCTTTCTTT
>TRBJ2-3|NA|TRBV7-9|few
CASSLLGAESDTQYF
TGTGCCAGCAGCTTACTGGGGGCTGAATCAGATACGCAGTATTTT
>TRBJ1-1|NA|TRBV6-5|NA
CASSYFMNRAFF
TGTGCCAGCAGTTACTTCATGAATCGGGCTTTCTTT
>TRBJ2-1|NA|TRBV6-5|NA
CASSYSRYNEQFF
TGTGCCAGCAGTTACTCCCGGTACAATGAGCAGTTCTTC
>TRBJ2-2|TRBD1|TRBV5-1|few
CASSPGQGDTGELFF
TGCGCCAGCAGCCCGGGACAGGGGGACACCGGGGAGCTGTTTTTT
>TRBJ1-4|TRBD1|TRBV20-1|NA
CSAPDRGSEKLFF
TGCAGTGCTCCGGACAGGGGAAGTGAAAAACTGTTTTTT
>TRBJ2-2|NA|TRBV20-1|few
CSASRPGDSGELFF
TGCAGTGCTAGTCGGCCAGGGGATAGCGGGGAGCTGTTTTTT
>TRBJ2-7|NA|TRBV5-6|NA
CASRRRSSYEQYF
TGTGCCAGCAGGCGACGGTCCTCCTACGAGCAGTACTTC
>TRBJ1-2|NA|TRBV20-1|few
CSATSGIMGYTF
TGCAGTGCTACATCAGGGATCATGGGCTACACCTTC
>TRBJ1-4|NA|TRBV20-1|NA
CSASGNRVGGEKLFF
TGCAGTGCTAGCGGCAACAGGGTAGGAGGAGAAAAACTGTTTTTT
>TRBJ2-2|NA|TRBV12-3/TRBV12-4|medium-sized
CASSLAPEDTGELFF
TGTGCCAGCAGTTTAGCGCCTGAGGACACCGGGGAGCTGTTTTTT
>TRBJ2-7|TRBD1|TRBV29-1|NA
CSARVRDRPSYEQYF
TGCAGCGCCCGAGTTCGGGACAGGCCCTCCTACGAGCAGTACTTC
>TRBJ2-1|NA|TRBV5-1|NA
CASRPPAASYNEQFF
TGCGCCAGCAGACCGCCCGCGGCTTCCTACAATGAGCAGTTCTTC
>TRBJ2-3|NA|TRBV5-1|few
CASSLDSGAHVGDTQYF
TGCGCCAGCAGCTTGGATTCGGGGGCCCACGTAGGAGATACGCAGTATTTT
>TRBJ2-1|NA|TRBV4-1|NA
CASSQEDYPRNEQFF
TGCGCCAGCAGCCAAGAGGACTATCCTCGTAATGAGCAGTTCTTC
>TRBJ2-3|TRBD2|TRBV7-2|NA
CASSLGGGGADTQYF
TGTGCCAGCAGCTTAGGAGGCGGGGGGGCCGACACGCAGTATTTT
>TRBJ1-2|NA|TRBV10-3|NA
CAISEKVEGDGYTF
TGTGCCATCAGCGAGAAGGTGGAGGGCGATGGCTACACCTTC
>TRBJ2-7|TRBD2|TRBV7-2|few
CASSLAAGGISYEQYF
TGTGCCAGCAGCTTAGCAGCGGGAGGGATTTCCTACGAGCAGTACTTC
>TRBJ2-2|NA|TRBV5-1|many
CASSFSPGFGELFF
TGCGCCAGCAGCTTTTCCCCGGGGTTCGGGGAGCTGTTTTTT
>TRBJ2-1|NA|TRBV29-1|NA
CSVVGGDNEQFF
TGCAGCGTGGTCGGAGGGGACAATGAGCAGTTCTTC
>TRBJ2-3|TRBD1|TRBV12-3/TRBV12-4|few
CASSASQFRDRGTGTDTQYF
TGTGCCAGCAGTGCGAGCCAGTTCCGGGACAGGGGGACGGGGACAGATACGCAGTATTTT
>TRBJ2-2|TRBD2|TRBV6-5|few
CASSYASGGSGELFF
TGTGCCAGCAGTTACGCTAGCGGGGGTTCCGGGGAGCTGTTTTTT
>TRBJ2-1|NA|TRBV2|NA
CASSEGPGAYNEQFF
TGTGCCAGCAGTGAAGGTCCGGGGGCCTACAATGAGCAGTTCTTC
>TRBJ1-1|TRBD1|TRBV28|many
CASSRPGTGGTNTEAFF
TGTGCCAGCAGCCGTCCCGGGACAGGGGGAACGAACACTGAAGCTTTCTTT
>TRBJ2-7|NA|TRBV6-5|few
CASSYSGGRTPYEQYF
TGTGCCAGCAGTTACTCAGGGGGAAGGACCCCCTACGAGCAGTACTTC
>TRBJ2-7|NA|TRBV9|NA
CASSVEYGRPFYEQYF
TGTGCCAGCAGCGTAGAATACGGACGCCCCTTCTACGAGCAGTACTTC
>TRBJ1-5|TRBD1|TRBV6-2/TRBV6-3|NA
CASKKTGGKGQPQHF
TGTGCCAGCAAGAAAACAGGGGGCAAGGGGCAGCCCCAGCATTTT
>TRBJ1-1|NA|TRBV24-1|NA
CATRSGLNTEAFF
TGTGCCACCAGGAGCGGCCTGAACACTGAAGCTTTCTTT